The 20 T cell receptor beta chains reported below all come from one sample, sequenced in a study of T cell repertoires in cytomegalovirus infection. TCRdb reprocessed the reads via MiXCR and lists one record per CDR3 protein. The sample consists of fewer than 550,000 distinct CDR3 sequences, around a quarter of them appearing once. Input material: PBMCs. The receptor source for this set is a human donor in good health (CMV status not recorded). Some clones in this sample may be carry-over from other donors' samples.

The chain combines TRBV7-2 with TRBJ2-1; 9 nucleotides match TRBD1. The CDR3 sequence is 14 residues long. J was trimmed by 7 bases and V by 8 bases; bases with no gene match: 9. Germline lookup yields CDR1 SGHTA and CDR2 FQGNSA. The CDR3 region has the DNA TGTGCCAGCCACCGGGACAGGGTAAAGAATGAGCAGTTCTTC. It yields the protein CASHRDRVKNEQFF.

A few counts support this clonotype. DNA of the CDR3: TGTGCCAGCACAATGGACAGGATAGGGCTGTTTTTT. This sequence encodes CASTMDRIGLFF. The chain employs TRBV7-2 and TRBJ2-2; 7 bases are a match to TRBD1. Germline CDR1 SGHTA, CDR2 FQGNSA. This CDR3 comprises 12 residues. The J segment lost 13 bases and the V segment lost 7 bases, leaving 9 bases of the junction unmatched.

This clonotype was detected a few times. This chain uses TRBV7-3 with TRBJ2-3, with D perhaps matching TRBD1 (6 bases). V lost 1 base and J lost 1, with 12 bases in between. This CDR3 has 16 residues. Germline CDR1 reads SGHTA; CDR2 reads FQGTGA. The CDR3 sequence: CASSLSGGAGTDTQYF. CDR3 nucleotide sequence: TGTGCCAGCAGCTTAAGTGGGGGCGCTGGCACAGATACGCAGTATTTT.

The chain carries TRBV30 and TRBJ1-4, with D perhaps matching TRBD1 (6 bases). This CDR3 comprises 14 residues. Germline CDR1 and CDR2: GTSNPN and SVGIG (reference sequence). V was trimmed by 2 bases and J by 8 bases, leaving 15 bases between them. The CDR3 coding sequence is TGTGCCTGGAGTATGGGTAGGGGGTACGAAAAACTGTTTTTT. This encodes CAWSMGRGYEKLFF.

J is TRBJ2-7 and V is TRBV28; 7 positions match TRBD2. Trimming took 10 bases from V and 2 from J; bases not matched to a gene: 11. CDR1 and CDR2 from the germline V gene are MDHEN and SYDVKM. This CDR3 has 14 amino acids. CDR3: CATRRGAGPYEQYV. The CDR3 bases are TGTGCCACCCGACGGGGAGCGGGGCCCTACGAGCAGTACGTC.

This clonotype was observed a few times. The V gene is TRBV7-9, the J gene TRBJ2-1; D remains ambiguous. Looked up from germline, CDR1 is SEHNR and CDR2 is FQNEAQ (reference sequence). The V gene lost 6 bases and the J gene lost 12 bases, with 18 bases spanning the gap. The CDR3 loop spans 13 amino acids. CDR3 region: CASSPFIRPRQFF. CDR3 in DNA: TGTGCCAGCAGTCCTTTCATCAGGCCCCGGCAGTTCTTC.

This clonotype was observed many times. This chain uses TRBV7-6 with TRBJ2-5; 9 nucleotides line up with TRBD2. CDR1 and CDR2 (germline): SGHVS, FNYEAQ. This CDR3 spans 14 amino acids. Trimming removed 5 bases from V and 2 bases from J; junction bases left unmatched: 3. The CDR3 reads CASSGLAKQETQYF. The CDR3 nucleotides are TGTGCCAGCAGCGGACTAGCGAAGCAAGAGACCCAGTACTTC.

This clonotype was counted between two and nine times. The chain employs TRBV6-2 or TRBV6-3 and TRBJ1-5, with 8 positions matching TRBD1. With V trimmed by 4 bases and J by 4 bases, 3 bases remained unmatched. This CDR3 comprises 14 residues. Looked up from germline, CDR1 is MNHEY and CDR2 is SVGEGT. This chain's CDR3 is CASSWTGTNQPQHF. In DNA form, the CDR3 reads TGTGCCAGCAGTTGGACAGGGACAAATCAGCCCCAGCATTTT.

In its sample, this clonotype was seen a few times. The chain carries TRBV20-1 and TRBJ1-1, with 7 bases lining up with TRBD1. Per germline, CDR1 DFQATT and CDR2 SNEGSKA (reference sequence). The CDR3 loop spans 12 amino acids. Unmatched junction bases numbered 5, after V lost 6 bases and J lost 4 bases. In nucleotides, the CDR3 is TGCAGTGCCAAGAGACAGGGCACTGAAGCTTTCTTT. Translated, it gives CSAKRQGTEAFF.

The V call is TRBV19, the J call TRBJ2-7, with D unclear. The CDR3 sequence is 14 residues long. The V and J ends lost 6 bases and 6 bases respectively, with 18 bases between them. Germline lookup yields CDR1 LNHDA and CDR2 SQIVND (reference sequence). CDR3 loop: CASSPSPSYGEQYF. CDR3 DNA sequence: TGTGCCAGTAGCCCCTCCCCTTCGTACGGCGAGCAGTACTTC.

This clonotype was observed a few times. This chain links TRBV5-4 with TRBJ1-5; D is unclear. The germline V and J ends were trimmed by 7 bases and 7 bases, with 15 bases remaining between them. The CDR3 is 13 amino acids. CDR1 is SGHNT and CDR2 is YYREEE in the germline V gene (reference sequence). The DNA of the CDR3 is TGTGCCAGCTCGTCGGGAGGGCACCAGCCCCAGCATTTT. Protein sequence: CASSSGGHQPQHF.

The V call is TRBV5-1, the J call TRBJ2-1, with D perhaps assigned TRBD1 or TRBD2 (6 bases each). V was pared by 2 bases and J by 3 bases, with 12 bases between. The CDR3 covers 15 residues. Germline V gives CDR1 SGHRS, CDR2 YFSETQ. CDR3 coding DNA: TGCGCCAGCAGCTTAGTCGGGGGCGACTACAATGAGCAGTTCTTC. Amino acid sequence: CASSLVGGDYNEQFF.

The chain links TRBV27 to TRBJ1-5; no clear D. Germline lookup yields CDR1 MNHEY and CDR2 SMNVEV (reference sequence). Between the trimmed V and J ends, which lost 3 bases and 12 bases, there was a span of 15 bases. The CDR3 runs to 13 residues. The CDR3 coding sequence is TGTGCCAGCAGTTTTAGCTCGGTAACGGTCCAGCATTTT. It is translated as CASSFSSVTVQHF.

V is TRBV6-1 and J is TRBJ2-5, with 10 bases fitting TRBD2. Per germline, CDR1 MNHNS and CDR2 SASEGT. CDR3 length equals 13 residues. The V gene end was trimmed by 8 bases and the J gene end by 4 bases; junction bases not matched to a gene: 4. The CDR3: CASASGRGETQYF. The CDR3 DNA sequence: TGTGCCAGCGCTAGCGGGAGAGGAGAGACCCAGTACTTC.

This sequence joins TRBV7-2 and TRBJ2-5, with 9 bases lining up with TRBD2. Germline values: CDR1 SGHTA, CDR2 FQGNSA. The CDR3 runs to 21 residues. V lost 3 bases, J lost 5 bases, and 25 bases stayed unmatched. The CDR3 nucleotides read TGTGCCAGCAGCTTCAATGGGGGAGGGGTAGCGGGAGAGGTTTCTGGGGAGACCCAGTACTTC. It is translated as CASSFNGGGVAGEVSGETQYF.

The V and J genes are TRBV28 and TRBJ2-1, with 10 bases fitting TRBD2. This CDR3 has 17 residues. V was clipped by 5 bases and J by 7 bases; unmatched bases: 14. Germline V CDR1 and CDR2: MDHEN, SYDVKM. CDR3 DNA sequence: TGTGCCAGCAGTCTACCCCCCCGTCTAGCGGGAGTTAATGAGCAGTTCTTC. Amino acids: CASSLPPRLAGVNEQFF.

The chain employs TRBV19 and TRBJ2-6, with TRBD2 identical over 13 bases. J lost 0 bases, V lost 6 bases, and 5 bases had no gene match. In germline, CDR1 is LNHDA, CDR2 SQIVND (reference sequence). The CDR3 has 18 residues. The CDR3 loop is CASSHGLAGVSGANVLTF. In nucleotides, the CDR3 is TGTGCCAGTAGCCATGGACTAGCGGGAGTCTCTGGGGCCAACGTCCTGACTTTC.

A few counts support this clonotype. The chain couples TRBV6-5 to TRBJ2-3, with 10 bases fitting TRBD1. The junction had 4 bases not matched to a gene; V was cut back by 2 bases and J by 8 bases. The CDR3 has 14 amino acids. The germline V gene has CDR1 MNHEY and CDR2 SVGAGI. CDR3 residues: CASSYRDRGSTQYF. DNA for the CDR3: TGTGCCAGCAGTTACCGGGACAGGGGAAGTACGCAGTATTTT.

This chain joins TRBV9 and TRBJ2-5; TRBD2 matches at 8 bases. CDR3 length: 16 amino acids. Germline V gene lookup returns CDR1 SGDLS and CDR2 YYNGEE. After removal of 3 bases from V and 5 bases from J, the junction contained 12 bases not matched to a gene. CDR3 sequence: CASSAPGAGGTETQYF. CDR3 DNA sequence: TGTGCCAGCAGCGCGCCGGGGGCGGGAGGCACCGAGACCCAGTACTTC.

This clonotype was recorded a few times. V is TRBV6-6 and J is TRBJ2-7, with 9 nucleotides matching TRBD1. In germline, CDR1 is MNHNY, CDR2 SVGAGI (reference sequence). With V trimmed by 0 bases and J by 7 bases, 7 bases remained unmatched. The CDR3 extends over 15 amino acids. CDR3 amino acids: CASSYSGDRGWEQYV. The CDR3 coding sequence is TGTGCCAGCAGTTACTCCGGAGACAGGGGGTGGGAGCAGTACGTC.